These T cell receptor beta chains were read from a single sample in a study of early T cells in non-severe SARS-CoV-2 infection. Each CDR3 protein is one row after TCRdb ran MiXCR on the 5' RACE reads. The table records roughly 54,000 distinct CDR3 sequences, around 12% of them present only once. Sequenced sample: whole blood. These receptors all stem from an adult who was a healthcare worker with PCR-confirmed SARS-CoV-2 infection or an uninfected control (not recorded which). The CDR3 runs from the conserved cysteine through the conserved F or W. The D gene is left open where the match is weak. Clone size appears in some rows only: once, few, many, or a class for an expanded clone.

TRBJ2-3 . . TRBV9 TGTGCCAGCAGCTCCCCCCGGACGTCTTCTGCAGATACGCAGTATTTT CASSSPRTSSADTQYF
TRBJ2-6 . . TRBV29-1 TGCAGCGTTGAGGTAAACTCTGGGGCCAACGTCCTGACTTTC CSVEVNSGANVLTF
TRBJ2-7 many TRBD1 TRBV10-2 TGCGCCAGCAGCCTTGGACAGGGCTACGAGCAGTACTTC CASSLGQGYEQYF
TRBJ1-2 few . TRBV27 TGTGCCAGCAGTTTATTCGCCGGGACCCAAGGTAGCTACACCTTC CASSLFAGTQGSYTF
TRBJ1-1 many TRBD1 TRBV5-6 TGTGCCAGCAGTCTTTGGTTGGGACAGGACTATAGGACTGAAGCTTTCTTT CASSLWLGQDYRTEAFF
TRBJ2-3 few . TRBV29-1 TGCAGCGTTGAATTGTATCCAGATACGCAGTATTTT CSVELYPDTQYF
TRBJ2-1 . . TRBV11-3 TGTGCCAGCAGCCTAAGCGGTGGCAGGGGCGGCAATGAGCAGTTCTTC CASSLSGGRGGNEQFF
TRBJ2-7 . . TRBV29-1 TGCAGCGTTGAAACTTTCAGCTCCTACGAGCAGTACTTC CSVETFSSYEQYF
TRBJ1-3 many . TRBV13 TGTGCCAGCAGCTTACTTTCGGCCGGGCTCCCTCGGCCTGGAAACACCATATATTTT CASSLLSAGLPRPGNTIYF
TRBJ2-2 . . TRBV5-4 TGTGCCAGCAGCTTCGCAGACTGGGACACCGGGGAGCTGTTTTTT CASSFADWDTGELFF
TRBJ1-5 many . TRBV19 TGTGCCAGTAGTACCAGACAGTACAATCAGCCCCAGCATTTT CASSTRQYNQPQHF
TRBJ2-3 few . TRBV5-1 TGCGCCAGCAGTAATCCCACCTACAATACGCAGTATTTT CASSNPTYNTQYF
TRBJ1-6 many TRBD1 TRBV27 TGTGCCAGCAGTTTTCAGGGGGGATATTCACCCCTCCACTTT CASSFQGGYSPLHF
TRBJ2-1 few TRBD1 TRBV6-2/TRBV6-3 TGTGCCAGCACCAAATCAGGGGGCACCTACAATGAGCAGTTCTTC CASTKSGGTYNEQFF
TRBJ2-2 . . TRBV4-3 TGCGCCAGCAGCCAAGATGTTGGGGGCACCGGGGAGCCGTTTTTT CASSQDVGGTGEPFF
TRBJ2-2 few TRBD2 TRBV5-1 TGCGCCAGCACACCACTAGCGGGCAATTCGGCCGGGGAGCTGTTTTTT CASTPLAGNSAGELFF
TRBJ2-7 few . TRBV7-2 TGTGCCAGCAGCCTAGGAGGCAAGACCTACGAGCAGTACTTC CASSLGGKTYEQYF
TRBJ2-2 . TRBD1 TRBV29-1 TGCAGCGTACGGACAGGGGAGAACACCGGGGAGCTGTTTTTT CSVRTGENTGELFF
TRBJ2-1 many TRBD2 TRBV7-9 TGTGCCAGCAGCCACAGCGGGAGGGGTATCAATGAGCAGTTCTTC CASSHSGRGINEQFF
TRBJ2-7 . TRBD2 TRBV7-2 TGTGCCAGCAGCGACTATAGCGGGGCGAGCTCCTACGAGCAGTACTTC CASSDYSGASSYEQYF
TRBJ2-1 many TRBD2 TRBV11-2 TGTGCCAGCAGCCTAGCGGGGGGCGATGAGCAGTTCTTC CASSLAGGDEQFF
TRBJ2-7 few TRBD1 TRBV2 TGTGCCAGCAGTGAAGATACAGGGGGAAATCCGTACGAGCAGTACTTC CASSEDTGGNPYEQYF
TRBJ2-3 few . TRBV7-8 TGTGCCAGCAGCTTAGCGGGATGGGCAGATACGCAGTATTTT CASSLAGWADTQYF
TRBJ1-2 many TRBD1 TRBV20-1 TGCAGTGCTAGAGATTGGCAGGGGGCGCGGGGCTACACCTTC CSARDWQGARGYTF
TRBJ2-1 many TRBD2 TRBV7-2 TGTGCCAGCAGCACCGGGACTAGCAAGTTCTTC CASSTGTSKFF
TRBJ2-5 . . TRBV20-1 TGCAGTGCTAGTTTGGAGACCCAGTACTTC CSASLETQYF
TRBJ2-5 few . TRBV10-3 TGTGCCATCTTGGCGGGCGAGACCCAGTACTTC CAILAGETQYF
TRBJ1-5 few . TRBV18 TGTGCCAGCTCACCACGGCAGAGCAATCAGCCCCAGCATTTT CASSPRQSNQPQHF
TRBJ1-5 many . TRBV12-3/TRBV12-4 TGTGCCAGCAGCGTCCTACCCAATCAGCCCCAGCATTTT CASSVLPNQPQHF
TRBJ2-1 . . TRBV20-1 TGCAGTGCTAGAGTAGCCCTTTCCGAGCCTTCGAGGTCCTACAATGAGCAGTTCTTC CSARVALSEPSRSYNEQFF
TRBJ1-5 . . TRBV4-2 TGTGCCAGCAGCCAAGGGAACAGGGAGTTTGCTCAGCCCCAGCATTTT CASSQGNREFAQPQHF
TRBJ2-7 few . TRBV9 TGTGCCAGCAGCGTAGCCAAGGAGAGAATGACCGACGAGCAGTACTTC CASSVAKERMTDEQYF
TRBJ2-7 many TRBD2 TRBV5-4 TGTGCCAGCAGGGAGCGGGGTTCCCACGAGCAGTACTTC CASRERGSHEQYF
TRBJ1-2 many TRBD1 TRBV5-6 TGTGCCAGCAGCCCTCCGGGACAGGGGGACTATGGCTACACCTTC CASSPPGQGDYGYTF
TRBJ1-5 many TRBD1 TRBV6-1 TGTGCCAGCATACAGGGGGCAGGCGGCAATCAGCCCCAGCATTTT CASIQGAGGNQPQHF
TRBJ1-2 many . TRBV18 TGTGCCAGCTCATCTTACTGGACAGACTATGGCTACACCTTC CASSSYWTDYGYTF
TRBJ1-5 . . TRBV20-1 TGCAGTGCTAGCAAGCCTCGGGGTGAGCCCCAGCATTTT CSASKPRGEPQHF
TRBJ2-3 . . TRBV7-2 TGTGCCAGCAGCCTAGACCCTAGCTATACGCAGTATTTT CASSLDPSYTQYF